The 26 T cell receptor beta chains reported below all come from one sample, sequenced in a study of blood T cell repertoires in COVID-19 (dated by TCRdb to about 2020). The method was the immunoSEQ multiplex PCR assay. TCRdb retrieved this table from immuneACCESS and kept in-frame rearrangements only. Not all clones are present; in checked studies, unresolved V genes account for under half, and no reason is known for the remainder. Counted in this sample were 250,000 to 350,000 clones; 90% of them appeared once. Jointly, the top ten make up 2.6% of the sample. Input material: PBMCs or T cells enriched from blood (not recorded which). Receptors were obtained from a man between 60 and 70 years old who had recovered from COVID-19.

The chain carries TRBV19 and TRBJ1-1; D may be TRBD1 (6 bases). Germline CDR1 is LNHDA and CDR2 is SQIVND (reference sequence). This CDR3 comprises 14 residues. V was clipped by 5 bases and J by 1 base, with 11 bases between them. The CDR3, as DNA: TGTGCCAGTAGTTCCCAGACAGGGAACACTGAAGCTTTCTTT. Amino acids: CASSSQTGNTEAFF.

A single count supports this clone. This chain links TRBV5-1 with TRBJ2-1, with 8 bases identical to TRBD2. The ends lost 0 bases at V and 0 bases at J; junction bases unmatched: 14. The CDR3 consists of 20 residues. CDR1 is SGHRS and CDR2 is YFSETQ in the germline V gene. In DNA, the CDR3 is TGCGCCAGCAGCTTGGTTCAGGGAAGAACTAGCGGCAGCTCCTACAATGAGCAGTTCTTC. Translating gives CASSLVQGRTSGSSYNEQFF.

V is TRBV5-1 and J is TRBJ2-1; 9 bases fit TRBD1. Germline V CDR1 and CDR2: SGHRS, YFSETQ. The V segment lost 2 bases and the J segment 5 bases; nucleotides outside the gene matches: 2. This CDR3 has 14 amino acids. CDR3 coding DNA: TGCGCCAGCAGCTTCAGACAGGGGGACAATGAGCAGTTCTTC. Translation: CASSFRQGDNEQFF.

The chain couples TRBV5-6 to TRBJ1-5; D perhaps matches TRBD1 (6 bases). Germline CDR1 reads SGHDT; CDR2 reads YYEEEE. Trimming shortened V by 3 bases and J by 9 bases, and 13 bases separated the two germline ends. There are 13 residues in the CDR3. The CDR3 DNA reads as TGTGCCAGCAGCTATGGGGGCGCCGGGCCCCAGCATTTT. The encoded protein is CASSYGGAGPQHF.

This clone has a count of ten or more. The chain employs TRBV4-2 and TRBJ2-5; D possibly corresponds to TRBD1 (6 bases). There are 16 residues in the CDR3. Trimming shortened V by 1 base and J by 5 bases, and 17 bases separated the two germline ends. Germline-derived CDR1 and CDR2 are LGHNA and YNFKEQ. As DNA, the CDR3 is TGTGCCAGCAGCCAAGCCTCCACAGGGCTTGTTGAGACCCAGTACTTC. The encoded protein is CASSQASTGLVETQYF.

Written as DNA, the CDR3 is TGTGCCAGCAGCTTCGCCAGGACAGGTTCTGGAAACACCATATATTTT. This gives the protein CASSFARTGSGNTIYF. This chain uses TRBV7-8 with TRBJ1-3; 7 bases are a match to TRBD1. The CDR3 is 16 amino acids. Germline CDR1 is SGHVS and CDR2 is FQNEAQ. With V trimmed by 3 bases and J by 1 base, 6 bases remained unmatched. The full variable domain, its missing parts supplied by reference TRBV7-8 and TRBJ1-3, is GAGVSQSPRYKVAKRGQDVALRCDPISGHVSLFWYQQALGQGPEFLTYFQNEAQLDKSGLPSDRFFAERPEGSVSTLKIQRTQQEDSAVYLCASSFARTGSGNTIYFGEGSWLTVV.

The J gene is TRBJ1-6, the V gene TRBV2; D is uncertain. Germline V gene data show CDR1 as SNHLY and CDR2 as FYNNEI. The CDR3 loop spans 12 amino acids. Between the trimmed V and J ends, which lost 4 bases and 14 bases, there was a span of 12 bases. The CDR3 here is CASSVSGTTLHF. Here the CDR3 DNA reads TGTGCCAGCAGTGTCTCGGGTACAACCCTCCACTTT. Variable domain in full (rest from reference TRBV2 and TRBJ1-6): EPEVTQTPSHQVTQMGQEVILRCVPISNHLYFYWYRQILGQKVEFLVSFYNNEISEKSEIFDDQFSVERPDGSNFTLKIRSTKLEDSAMYFCASSVSGTTLHFGNGTRLTVT.

The CDR3 DNA reads as TGTGCCAGTAGTGAGGCGCAACCCTACGAGCAGTACTTC. It yields the protein CASSEAQPYEQYF. This chain links TRBV19 with TRBJ2-7; D is undetermined. The CDR3 runs to 13 residues. V lost 5 bases, J lost 2 bases, and 10 bases lay in between. Germline CDR1 reads LNHDA; CDR2 reads SQIVND (reference sequence).

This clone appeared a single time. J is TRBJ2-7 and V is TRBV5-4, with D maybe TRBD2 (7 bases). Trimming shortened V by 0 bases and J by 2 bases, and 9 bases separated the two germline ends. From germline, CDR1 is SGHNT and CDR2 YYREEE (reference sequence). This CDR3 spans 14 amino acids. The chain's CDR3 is CASSLGGGPYEQYF. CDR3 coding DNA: TGTGCCAGCAGCTTGGGGGGGGGCCCCTACGAGCAGTACTTC.

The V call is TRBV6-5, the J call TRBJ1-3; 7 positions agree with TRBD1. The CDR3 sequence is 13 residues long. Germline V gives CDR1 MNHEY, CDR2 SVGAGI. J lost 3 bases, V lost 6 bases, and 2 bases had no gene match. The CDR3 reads CASRRQGGNTIYF. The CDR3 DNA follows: TGTGCCAGCAGAAGACAGGGTGGAAACACCATATATTTT.

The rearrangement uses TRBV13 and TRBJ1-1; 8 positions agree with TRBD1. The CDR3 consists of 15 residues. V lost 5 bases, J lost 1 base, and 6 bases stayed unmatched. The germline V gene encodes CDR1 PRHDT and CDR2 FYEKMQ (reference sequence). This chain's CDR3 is CASSKRTGWNTEAFF. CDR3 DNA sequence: TGTGCCAGCAGCAAACGGACAGGGTGGAACACTGAAGCTTTCTTT.

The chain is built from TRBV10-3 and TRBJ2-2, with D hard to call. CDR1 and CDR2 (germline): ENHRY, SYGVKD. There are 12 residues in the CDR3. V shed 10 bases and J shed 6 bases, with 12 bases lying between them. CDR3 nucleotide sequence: TGTGCCAACGCGGAACCTGCCGGGGAGCTGTTTTTT. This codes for CANAEPAGELFF.

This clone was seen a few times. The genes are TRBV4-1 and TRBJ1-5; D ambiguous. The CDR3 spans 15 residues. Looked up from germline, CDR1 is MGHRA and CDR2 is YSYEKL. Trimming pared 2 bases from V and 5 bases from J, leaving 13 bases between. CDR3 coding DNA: TGCGCCAGCAGCCAATCCCCGGGATCCTATCAGCCCCAGCATTTT. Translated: CASSQSPGSYQPQHF.

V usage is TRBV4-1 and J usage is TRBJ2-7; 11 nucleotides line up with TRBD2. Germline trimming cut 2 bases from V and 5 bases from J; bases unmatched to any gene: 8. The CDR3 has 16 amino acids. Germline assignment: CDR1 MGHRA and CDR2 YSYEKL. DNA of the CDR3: TGCGCCAGCAGCCAATCTTTAGCGGGGGGGGTTGACGAGCAGTACTTC. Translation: CASSQSLAGGVDEQYF.

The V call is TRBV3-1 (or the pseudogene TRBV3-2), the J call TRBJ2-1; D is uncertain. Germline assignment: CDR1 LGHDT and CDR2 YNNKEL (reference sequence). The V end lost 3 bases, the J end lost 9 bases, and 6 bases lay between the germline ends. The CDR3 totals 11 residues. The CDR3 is CASSQGAEQFF. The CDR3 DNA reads TGTGCCAGCAGCCAGGGCGCTGAGCAGTTCTTC.

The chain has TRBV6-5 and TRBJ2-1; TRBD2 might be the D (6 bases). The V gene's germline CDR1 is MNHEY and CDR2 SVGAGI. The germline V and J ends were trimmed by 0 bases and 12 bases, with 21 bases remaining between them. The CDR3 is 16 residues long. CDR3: CASSYSTELVAGSQFF. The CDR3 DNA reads TGTGCCAGCAGTTACTCGACGGAGTTGGTTGCGGGGTCGCAGTTCTTC.

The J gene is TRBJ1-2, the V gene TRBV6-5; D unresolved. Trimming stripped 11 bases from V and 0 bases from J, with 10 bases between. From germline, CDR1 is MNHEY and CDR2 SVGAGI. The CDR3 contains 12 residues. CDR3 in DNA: TGTGCCGCAAGAAGAGCTAACTATGGCTACACCTTC. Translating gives CAARRANYGYTF.

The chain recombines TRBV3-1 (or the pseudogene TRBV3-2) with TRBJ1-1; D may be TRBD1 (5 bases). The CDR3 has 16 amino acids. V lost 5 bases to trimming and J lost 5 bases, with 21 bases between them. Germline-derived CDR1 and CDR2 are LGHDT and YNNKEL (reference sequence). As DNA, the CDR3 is TGTGCCAGCAGCTCCGGGAATACGCGGGGACGAACTGAAGCTTTCTTT. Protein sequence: CASSSGNTRGRTEAFF.

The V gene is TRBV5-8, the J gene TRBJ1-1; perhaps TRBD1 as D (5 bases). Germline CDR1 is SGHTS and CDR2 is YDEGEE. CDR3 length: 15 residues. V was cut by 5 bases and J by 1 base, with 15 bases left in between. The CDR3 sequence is CASRRGWGENTEAFF. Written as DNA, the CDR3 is TGTGCCAGCAGGAGAGGGTGGGGGGAGAACACTGAAGCTTTCTTT.

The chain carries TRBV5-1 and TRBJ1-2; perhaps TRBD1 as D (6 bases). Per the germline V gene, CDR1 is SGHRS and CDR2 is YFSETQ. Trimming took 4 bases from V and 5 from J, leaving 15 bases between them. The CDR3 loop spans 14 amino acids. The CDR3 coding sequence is TGCGCCAGCAGCCCTGGGGGGGCCTCTTATGGCTACACCTTC. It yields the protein CASSPGGASYGYTF.

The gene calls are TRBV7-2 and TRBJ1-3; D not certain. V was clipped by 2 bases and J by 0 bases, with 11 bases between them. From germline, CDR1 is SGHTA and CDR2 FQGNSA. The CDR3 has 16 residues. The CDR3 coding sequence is TGTGCCAGCAGCTTATCGGCGGCGAGCTCTGGAAACACCATATATTTT. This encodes CASSLSAASSGNTIYF. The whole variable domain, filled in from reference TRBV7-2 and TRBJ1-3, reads GAGVSQSPSNKVTEKGKDVELRCDPISGHTALYWYRQSLGQGLEFLIYFQGNSAPDKSGLPSDRFSAERTGGSVSTLTIQRTQQEDSAVYLCASSLSAASSGNTIYFGEGSWLTVV.

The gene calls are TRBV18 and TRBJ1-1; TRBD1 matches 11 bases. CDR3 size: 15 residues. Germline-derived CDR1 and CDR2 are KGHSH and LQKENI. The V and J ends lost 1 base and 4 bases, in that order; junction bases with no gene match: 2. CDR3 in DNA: TGTGCCAGCTCACCACTCGGGACAGGGGGCACTGAAGCTTTCTTT. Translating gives CASSPLGTGGTEAFF. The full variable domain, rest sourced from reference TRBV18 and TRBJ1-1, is NAGVMQNPRHLVRRRGQEARLRCSPMKGHSHVYWYRQLPEEGLKFMVYLQKENIIDESGMPKERFSAEFPKEGPSILRIQQVVRGDSAAYFCASSPLGTGGTEAFFGQGTRLTVV.

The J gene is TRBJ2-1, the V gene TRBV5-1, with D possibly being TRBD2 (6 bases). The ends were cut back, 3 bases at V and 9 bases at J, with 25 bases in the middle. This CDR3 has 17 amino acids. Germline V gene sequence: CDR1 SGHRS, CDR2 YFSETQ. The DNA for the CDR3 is TGCGCCAGCAGCTGGAGCGGCCGGGACGCCCTCGGGGGTGAGCAGTTCTTC. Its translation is CASSWSGRDALGGEQFF.

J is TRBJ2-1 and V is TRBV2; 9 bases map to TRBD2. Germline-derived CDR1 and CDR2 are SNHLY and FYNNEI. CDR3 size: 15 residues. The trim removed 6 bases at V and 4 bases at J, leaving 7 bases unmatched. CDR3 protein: CASRDSGGEYNEQFF. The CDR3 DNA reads TGTGCCAGCAGGGATAGCGGGGGAGAATACAATGAGCAGTTCTTC. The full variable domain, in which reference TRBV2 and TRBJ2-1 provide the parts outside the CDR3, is EPEVTQTPSHQVTQMGQEVILRCVPISNHLYFYWYRQILGQKVEFLVSFYNNEISEKSEIFDDQFSVERPDGSNFTLKIRSTKLEDSAMYFCASRDSGGEYNEQFFGPGTRLTVL.

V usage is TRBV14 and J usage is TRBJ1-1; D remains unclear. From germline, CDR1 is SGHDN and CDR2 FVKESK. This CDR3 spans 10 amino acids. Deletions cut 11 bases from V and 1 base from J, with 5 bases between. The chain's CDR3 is CASGNTEAFF. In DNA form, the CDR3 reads TGTGCCTCGGGGAACACTGAAGCTTTCTTT.

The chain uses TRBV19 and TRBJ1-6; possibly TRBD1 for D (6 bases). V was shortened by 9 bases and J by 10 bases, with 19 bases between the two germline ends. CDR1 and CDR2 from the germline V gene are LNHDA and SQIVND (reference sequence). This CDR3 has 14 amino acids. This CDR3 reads CASHSDRRGSPLHF. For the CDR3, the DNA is TGTGCCAGCCACTCAGACAGGCGAGGATCACCCCTCCACTTT.